The clone carrying this T cell receptor beta chain came up a few times. Authors of the study amplified TCR beta CDR3 regions from RNA transcripts. The HTBI set primed first-round TCR CDR3 RT-PCR. TCRdb re-derived calls from the multiplex PCR reads in MiXCR, one entry per CDR3 protein. The repertoire holds about 590,000 distinct CDR3 sequences, with 12% to 15% as singletons. The data derive from a study of T cells in Graves' hyperthyroidism and ophthalmopathy. The CDR3 covers 17 residues. After removal of 1 base from V and 3 bases from J, the junction contained 4 bases not matched to a gene. Germline V gene lookup returns CDR1 DFQATT and CDR2 SNEGSKA (reference sequence).

This receptor was identified in a woman in her late teens or twenties with Graves' ophthalmopathy. This chain connects TRBV20-1 to TRBJ2-1; 15 bases agree with TRBD2. Sequencing used blood. The CDR3 loop reads CSARGGLAGGNYNEQFF. Written as DNA, the CDR3 is TGCAGTGCTAGAGGGGGACTAGCGGGAGGAAACTACAATGAGCAGTTCTTC.